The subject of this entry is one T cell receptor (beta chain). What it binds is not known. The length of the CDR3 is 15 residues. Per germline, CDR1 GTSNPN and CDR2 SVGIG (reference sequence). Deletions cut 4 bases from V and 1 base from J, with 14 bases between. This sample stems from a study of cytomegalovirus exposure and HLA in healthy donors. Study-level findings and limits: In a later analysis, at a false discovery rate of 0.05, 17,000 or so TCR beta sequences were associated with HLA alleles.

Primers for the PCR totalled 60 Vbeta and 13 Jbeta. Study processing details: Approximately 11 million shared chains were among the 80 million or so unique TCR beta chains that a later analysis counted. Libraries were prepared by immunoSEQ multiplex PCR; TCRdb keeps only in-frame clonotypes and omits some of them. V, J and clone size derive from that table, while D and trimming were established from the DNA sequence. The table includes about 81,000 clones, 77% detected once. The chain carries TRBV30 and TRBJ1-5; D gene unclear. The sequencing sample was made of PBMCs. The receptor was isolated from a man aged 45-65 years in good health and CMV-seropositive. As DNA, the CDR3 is TGTGCCTGGACTAGGCGGGGTAGGAGCAATCAGCCCCAGCATTTT. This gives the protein CAWTRRGRSNQPQHF.